In this sample, the clone carrying this TCR beta chain turned up a few times. In TCRdb, the 5' RACE reads were re-called with MiXCR into one record per CDR3 protein. The sample holds over 250,000 distinct CDR3 sequences; roughly 9.7% are singletons and the top ten take about 7.1%. This sample stems from a study of identical twins. This CDR3 has 15 amino acids. The junction had 12 bases not matched to a gene; V was cut back by 3 bases and J by 8 bases. The same specimen was also included in a second study, on yellow fever vaccine responses in identical twins.

The chain employs TRBV12-3 or TRBV12-4 and TRBJ1-2; 7 nucleotides line up with TRBD1. Sequencing input: CD8+ T cells sorted from blood. This clonotype originated in a woman aged 18 to 35 in good health. The CDR3 sequence is CASSLVGQKWGGYTF. CDR3 nucleotide sequence: TGTGCCAGCAGTTTGGTGGGACAGAAGTGGGGAGGCTACACCTTC.